This T cell receptor (beta chain) derives from a study of cytomegalovirus exposure and HLA in healthy donors. Study-wide findings and caveats: The likely explanation for a cluster of highly shared sequence variants was sequencing artifact. Cytomegalovirus-associated TCR beta chains were listed, numbering 150 to 200. Presence/absence analyses took donor sequencing depth as roughly uniform.

It was with 60 Vbeta and 13 Jbeta primers that the PCR ran. The data were produced by immunoSEQ multiplex PCR, yet TCRdb's version contains in-frame clones alone and is incomplete. The sample holds about 150,000 clones, over 70% seen once. To note about this clone: What it binds is not known.

The length of the CDR3 is 15 residues. The germline V gene encodes CDR1 SEHNR and CDR2 FQNEAQ (reference sequence). The V segment lost 0 bases and the J segment 5 bases; nucleotides outside the gene matches: 6. Sequenced sample: PBMCs. The gene calls are TRBV7-9 and TRBJ2-5, with TRBD2 identical over 7 bases. This clonotype was sampled from a boy between 2 and 10 years old in good health and CMV-seronegative. The CDR3 nucleotides read TGTGCCAGCAGCTTAGCGGGAGGGCCCGTGGAGACCCAGTACTTC. Its translation is CASSLAGGPVETQYF.